This TCR beta chain was observed in a study of T cells after yellow fever vaccination. Across the whole study: Low-cell-number fractions were prepared with SMART-Seq v4 Ultra Low Input.

From the 5' RACE reads, TCRdb called clonotypes with MiXCR, one entry per CDR3 protein. The table has roughly 120,000 distinct CDR3 sequences, 7.2% seen once. In this sample, this clonotype turned up many times. Germline assignment: CDR1 SGHRS and CDR2 YFSETQ. The CDR3 sequence is 15 residues long. The V end was cut by 0 bases, the J end by 6 bases, with 12 bases between. The chain joins TRBV5-1 to TRBJ2-2; tentatively, D is TRBD1 (6 bases). The sequence was collected from a man younger than 35 who received the YFV17D yellow fever vaccine. The sample consisted of CD4+ T cells sorted from PBMCs, taken roughly 46 days after the first yellow fever vaccination. CDR3 coding DNA: TGCGCCAGCAGCTTGGCCGCAGGGGCTCCCGGGGAGCTGTTTTTT. Translated, it gives CASSLAAGAPGELFF.